This TCR beta chain was captured by sequencing in a study of blood T cell repertoires in COVID-19. Across the whole study: Material from acute and convalescent COVID-19 was sourced from the United States, Italy and Spain.

Generated by immunoSEQ multiplex PCR, the TCRdb table keeps only in-frame clones and is missing some. The table records 140,000 or so clones, about 80% of them present only once. The V and J ends lost 3 bases and 0 bases, in that order; junction bases with no gene match: 8. From germline, CDR1 is SNHLY and CDR2 FYNNEI. The CDR3 covers 17 residues. Sequencing was carried out using peripheral blood. This receptor was obtained from a human donor in a cohort sampled during active COVID-19. V is TRBV2 and J is TRBJ2-7, with 10 bases identical to TRBD2. The CDR3 DNA follows: TGTGCCAGCAGTGAGTTGGTAGCGGGGGGACTCTCCTACGAGCAGTACTTC. Translated, it gives CASSELVAGGLSYEQYF.